The 28 T cell receptor beta chains in this list originate from one sample, sequenced in a study of T cell responses to AZD1222 COVID-19 vaccine. TCRdb's table, derived via immunoSEQ multiplex PCR, lists solely in-frame clones and lacks some. The table has about 60,000 clones, about 88% seen once. The sample was peripheral blood, taken 28 days after the second AZD1222 dose. The source of these receptors is an adult who received the AZD1222 COVID-19 vaccine.

Only one count was recorded for this clone. This chain uses TRBV18 with TRBJ2-7; 9 positions match TRBD1. The CDR3 covers 14 residues. Per the germline V gene, CDR1 is KGHSH and CDR2 is LQKENI. Losses at the gene ends were 6 bases for V and 4 bases for J; bases not matched to a gene: 7. CDR3 amino acids: CASSRDRGLYEQYF. The CDR3 DNA follows: TGTGCCAGCTCCCGCGACAGGGGGTTGTACGAGCAGTACTTC.

The chain recombines TRBV18 with TRBJ1-5; maybe TRBD1 (5 bases). The CDR3 runs to 13 residues. The germline V and J ends were trimmed by 8 bases and 0 bases, with 8 bases remaining between them. Germline V lookup: CDR1 KGHSH, CDR2 LQKENI. The CDR3 reads CASATDSNQPQHF. In DNA, the CDR3 is TGTGCCAGCGCGACAGATAGCAATCAGCCCCAGCATTTT.

The chain recombines TRBV19 with TRBJ2-3; 12 bases fit TRBD2. The CDR3 has 17 amino acids. Losses at the gene ends were 4 bases for V and 1 base for J; bases not matched to a gene: 6. The V gene's germline CDR1 is LNHDA and CDR2 SQIVND (reference sequence). CDR3 residues: CASSTWTSGDGTDTQYF. The CDR3 nucleotides read TGTGCCAGTAGTACCTGGACTAGCGGGGATGGCACAGATACGCAGTATTTT.

The V and J genes are TRBV7-6 and TRBJ1-3, with 11 bases fitting TRBD1. The CDR3 has 17 amino acids. Germline V CDR1 and CDR2: SGHVS, FNYEAQ. With V trimmed by 5 bases and J by 0 bases, 6 bases remained unmatched. DNA for the CDR3: TGTGCCAGCAGCCACGGACAGGGGGCCAGCTCTGGAAACACCATATATTTT. It yields the protein CASSHGQGASSGNTIYF. Using reference TRBV7-6 and TRBJ1-3 for the parts outside the CDR3, the full variable domain is GAGVSQSPRYKVTKRGQDVALRCDPISGHVSLYWYRQALGQGPEFLTYFNYEAQQDKSGLPNDRFSAERPEGSISTLTIQRTEQRDSAMYRCASSHGQGASSGNTIYFGEGSWLTVV.

This clone appeared a single time. The chain has TRBV23-1 and TRBJ2-7, with D maybe TRBD2 (6 bases). TRBV23-1 is identified as an open reading frame with a role that is uncertain. The CDR3 spans 15 residues. Deletions cut 2 bases from V and 7 bases from J, with 18 bases between. The DNA for the CDR3 is TGCGCCAGCAGTCAAGGGGCGGGGACCTGTGCGGAGCAGTACTTC. Translating it yields CASSQGAGTCAEQYF.

The chain uses TRBV14 and TRBJ2-3; TRBD2 aligns across 10 bases. V shed 0 bases and J 6 bases; nucleotides not matched to a gene: 9. The germline V gene encodes CDR1 SGHDN and CDR2 FVKESK. The CDR3 runs 17 residues. The CDR3 loop reads CASSQDDSGGPQDTQYF. DNA of the CDR3: TGTGCCAGCAGCCAAGATGATAGCGGGGGGCCCCAGGATACGCAGTATTTT.

V usage is TRBV6-5 and J usage is TRBJ1-5; D ambiguous. Germline loops: CDR1 MNHEY, CDR2 SVGAGI. The V and J ends lost 6 bases and 7 bases respectively, with 10 bases between them. CDR3 length equals 12 residues. The CDR3 protein is CASRTGFQPQHF. CDR3 coding DNA: TGTGCCAGCAGGACCGGGTTCCAGCCCCAGCATTTT.

This rearrangement joins TRBV28 to TRBJ1-2, with D unclear. The germline CDR1 and CDR2 sequences are MDHEN and SYDVKM. This CDR3 comprises 12 residues. Trimming took off 5 bases at V and 0 bases at J, with 4 bases between the two ends. For the CDR3, the DNA is TGTGCCAGCAGTCCCCCTAACTATGGCTACACCTTC. It yields the protein CASSPPNYGYTF.

The chain carries TRBV11-2 and TRBJ2-7; D may correspond to TRBD1 or TRBD2 (5 bases each). The CDR3 covers 14 residues. V shed 0 bases and J shed 2 bases, with 8 bases lying between them. Germline V gives CDR1 SGHAT, CDR2 FQNNGV. CDR3 residues: CASSLDWGTYEQYF. DNA of the CDR3: TGTGCCAGCAGCTTAGATTGGGGGACCTACGAGCAGTACTTC.

The chain is built from TRBV3-1 (or the pseudogene TRBV3-2) and TRBJ1-6; D not resolved. Trimming took 1 base from V and 7 from J, leaving 8 bases between them. The germline V gene encodes CDR1 LGHDT and CDR2 YNNKEL (reference sequence). The CDR3 extends over 14 amino acids. CDR3: CASSQGGHNSPLHF. CDR3 in DNA: TGTGCCAGCAGCCAAGGAGGGCACAATTCACCCCTCCACTTT.

Details on this clone: The junction differs from germline at one of its ends, possibly a read error. This chain uses TRBV28 with TRBJ1-2; 8 bases map to TRBD1. CDR3 size: 15 residues. Germline V lookup: CDR1 MDHEN, CDR2 SYDVKM. CDR3 amino acids: CASITGAGGGYGHTF. CDR3 DNA: TGTGCCAGCATCACTGGGGCAGGGGGCGGCTATGGCCACACCTTC.

The chain uses TRBV7-9 and TRBJ2-6; TRBD1 agrees at 9 bases. Unmatched junction bases numbered 4, after V lost 5 bases and J lost 2 bases. This CDR3 region has 16 residues. The germline V gene has CDR1 SEHNR and CDR2 FQNEAQ (reference sequence). For the CDR3, the DNA is TGTGCCAGCAGCCAAAGGACAGGGGCTGGGGCCAACGTCCTGACTTTC. This codes for CASSQRTGAGANVLTF.

This chain links TRBV5-1 with TRBJ2-1, with D hard to call. Per the germline V gene, CDR1 is SGHRS and CDR2 is YFSETQ. The CDR3 is 15 amino acids. V was trimmed by 0 bases and J by 4 bases, leaving 11 bases between them. CDR3 coding DNA: TGCGCCAGCAGCTTGGAAGGCAGAACTTACAATGAGCAGTTCTTC. It is translated as CASSLEGRTYNEQFF. The full variable domain, with the rest looked up from reference TRBV5-1 and TRBJ2-1, is KAGVTQTPRYLIKTRGQQVTLSCSPISGHRSVSWYQQTPGQGLQFLFEYFSETQRNKGNFPGRFSGRQFSNSRSEMNVSTLELGDSALYLCASSLEGRTYNEQFFGPGTRLTVL.

The chain carries TRBV10-3 and TRBJ2-3, with 8 bases that match TRBD2. The CDR3 extends over 13 amino acids. Looked up from germline, CDR1 is ENHRY and CDR2 is SYGVKD. V was pared by 10 bases and J by 0 bases, with 3 bases of the junction left unmatched. The CDR3 loop reads CATAGGSTDTQYF. The CDR3 nucleotides are TGTGCCACCGCGGGGGGCAGCACAGATACGCAGTATTTT.

The gene calls are TRBV4-3 and TRBJ1-6, with D tentatively TRBD1 (6 bases). V was clipped by 0 bases and J by 6 bases, with 9 bases between them. The CDR3 loop spans 15 amino acids. Germline CDR1 LGHNA, CDR2 YSLEER. The CDR3 sequence is CASSQDFRGNSPLHF. The CDR3 nucleotides read TGCGCCAGCAGCCAAGATTTCAGGGGTAATTCACCCCTCCACTTT.

The chain employs TRBV28 and TRBJ2-3, with 12 bases that match TRBD1. The CDR3 spans 17 residues. J gave up 4 bases and V 2 bases, and 7 bases lay outside the gene matches. In germline, CDR1 is MDHEN, CDR2 SYDVKM. The CDR3 here is CASSLGAGQGAADTQYF. Here the CDR3 DNA reads TGTGCCAGCAGTTTAGGCGCGGGACAGGGGGCGGCAGATACGCAGTATTTT.

The chain carries TRBV3-1 (or the pseudogene TRBV3-2) and TRBJ2-6; D unclear. V was trimmed by 2 bases and J by 3 bases, leaving 5 bases between them. Germline values: CDR1 LGHDT, CDR2 YNNKEL (reference sequence). The CDR3 consists of 14 residues. CDR3 sequence (DNA): TGTGCCAGCAGCCAATCCCTTGGGGCCAACGTCCTGACTTTC. Its translation is CASSQSLGANVLTF.

The chain recombines TRBV2 with TRBJ2-7; unclear D gene. This CDR3 comprises 14 residues. Deletions cut 6 bases from V and 2 bases from J, with 14 bases between. Germline V gene data show CDR1 as SNHLY and CDR2 as FYNNEI. The CDR3 is CASRQSRIAYEQYF. The CDR3 nucleotides are TGTGCCAGCAGACAGTCCCGGATTGCCTACGAGCAGTACTTC. The full variable domain, with the rest looked up from reference TRBV2 and TRBJ2-7, is EPEVTQTPSHQVTQMGQEVILRCVPISNHLYFYWYRQILGQKVEFLVSFYNNEISEKSEIFDDQFSVERPDGSNFTLKIRSTKLEDSAMYFCASRQSRIAYEQYFGPGTRLTVT.

The V call is TRBV7-6, the J call TRBJ2-5, with TRBD1 matching over 9 bases. V dropped 1 base and J dropped 4; count of bases not matched to a gene: 7. The CDR3 length is 16 residues. Per germline, CDR1 SGHVS and CDR2 FNYEAQ. The CDR3 protein is CASSLDPGQGRETQYF. Here the CDR3 DNA reads TGTGCCAGCAGCTTAGACCCGGGACAGGGAAGAGAGACCCAGTACTTC.

Only a few counts were recorded for this clone. The rearrangement links TRBV5-1 to TRBJ2-1, with 9 bases that match TRBD1. CDR3 size: 15 residues. Germline lookup yields CDR1 SGHRS and CDR2 YFSETQ. V was clipped by 1 base and J by 6 bases; unmatched bases: 5. CDR3 in amino acids: CASSLSGQGFNEQFF. The CDR3, as DNA: TGCGCCAGCAGCTTGTCGGGACAGGGTTTCAATGAGCAGTTCTTC.

V gene TRBV6-5 combines with J gene TRBJ2-3, with 7 nucleotides matching TRBD1. The V and J ends lost 7 bases and 3 bases, in that order; junction bases with no gene match: 4. From germline, CDR1 is MNHEY and CDR2 SVGAGI. The CDR3 length is 13 residues. The CDR3 DNA reads TGTGCCAGCACGGACAGGATTACAGATACGCAGTATTTT. Its protein product is CASTDRITDTQYF.

The chain joins TRBV28 to TRBJ2-1; D is ambiguous. The germline gives CDR1 MDHEN, CDR2 SYDVKM. V lost 4 bases to trimming and J lost 3 bases, with 7 bases between them. The CDR3 consists of 13 residues. CDR3 nucleotide sequence: TGTGCCAGCAGTTCTCCGGGCTACAATGAGCAGTTCTTC. Translation: CASSSPGYNEQFF.

The rearrangement links TRBV18 to TRBJ2-5; maybe TRBD1 (6 bases). The ends were cut back, 2 bases at V and 4 bases at J, with 14 bases in the middle. Germline CDR1 KGHSH, CDR2 LQKENI. The length of the CDR3 is 15 residues. In DNA, the CDR3 is TGTGCCAGCTCACCAGGGGGCGCAGGAGGAGAGACCCAGTACTTC. This encodes CASSPGGAGGETQYF.

The chain carries TRBV10-3 and TRBJ2-3; D may be TRBD1 (5 bases). Deletions cut 9 bases from V and 0 bases from J, with 7 bases between. CDR3 length equals 12 residues. Germline CDR1 is ENHRY and CDR2 is SYGVKD. The CDR3 DNA is TGTGCCATTCGACAGAGCACAGATACGCAGTATTTT. Its protein product is CAIRQSTDTQYF.

The chain joins TRBV6-5 to TRBJ2-7; D call uncertain. Germline V CDR1 and CDR2: MNHEY, SVGAGI. Trimming cost V 8 bases and J 2 bases, with 13 bases left between them. This CDR3 region has 13 residues. The CDR3 protein is CASRTNAAYEQYF. The DNA for the CDR3 is TGTGCCAGCCGCACTAACGCAGCCTACGAGCAGTACTTC.

This chain links TRBV4-3 with TRBJ2-2; 8 nucleotides line up with TRBD1. The CDR3 loop spans 16 amino acids. V was clipped by 0 bases and J by 1 base; unmatched bases: 1. The V gene's germline CDR1 is LGHNA and CDR2 YSLEER. This CDR3 is CASSQDTGGNTGELFF. DNA for the CDR3: TGCGCCAGCAGCCAAGATACAGGGGGGAACACCGGGGAGCTGTTTTTT.

This chain connects TRBV18 to TRBJ2-7; TRBD2 matches at 12 bases. The CDR3 runs 18 residues. Trimming at V came to 3 bases and at J to 10 bases, leaving 19 bases not matched to a gene. The V gene's germline CDR1 is KGHSH and CDR2 LQKENI. CDR3 coding DNA: TGTGCCAGCTCACCTACCGGGGGCACGATACTAGCGGGAGGAGAACAGTACTTC. Protein product: CASSPTGGTILAGGEQYF. The full variable domain, completed using reference TRBV18 and TRBJ2-7, is NAGVMQNPRHLVRRRGQEARLRCSPMKGHSHVYWYRQLPEEGLKFMVYLQKENIIDESGMPKERFSAEFPKEGPSILRIQQVVRGDSAAYFCASSPTGGTILAGGEQYFGPGTRLTVT.

The gene calls are TRBV19 and TRBJ2-5; D gene ambiguous. The CDR3 has 14 amino acids. Germline V lookup: CDR1 LNHDA, CDR2 SQIVND (reference sequence). Deletions cut 2 bases from V and 1 base from J, with 8 bases between. The CDR3 sequence is CASSIQAAQETQYF. Here the CDR3 DNA reads TGTGCCAGTAGTATACAGGCCGCCCAAGAGACCCAGTACTTC. The variable domain in full, completed from reference TRBV19 and TRBJ2-5, reads DGGITQSPKYLFRKEGQNVTLSCEQNLNHDAMYWYRQDPGQGLRLIYYSQIVNDFQKGDIAEGYSVSREKKESFPLTVTSAQKNPTAFYLCASSIQAAQETQYFGPGTRLLVL.